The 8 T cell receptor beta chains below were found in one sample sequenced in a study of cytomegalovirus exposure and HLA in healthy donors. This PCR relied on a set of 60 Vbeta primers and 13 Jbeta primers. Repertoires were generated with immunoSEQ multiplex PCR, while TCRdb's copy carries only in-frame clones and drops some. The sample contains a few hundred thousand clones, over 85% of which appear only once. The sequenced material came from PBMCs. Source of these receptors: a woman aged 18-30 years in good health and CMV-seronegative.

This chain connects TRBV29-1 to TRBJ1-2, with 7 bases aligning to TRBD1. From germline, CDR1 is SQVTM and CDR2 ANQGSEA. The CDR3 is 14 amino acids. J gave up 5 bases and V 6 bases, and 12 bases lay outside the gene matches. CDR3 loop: CSVLPTGALYGYTF. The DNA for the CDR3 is TGCAGCGTGCTACCCACAGGGGCTCTTTATGGCTACACCTTC.

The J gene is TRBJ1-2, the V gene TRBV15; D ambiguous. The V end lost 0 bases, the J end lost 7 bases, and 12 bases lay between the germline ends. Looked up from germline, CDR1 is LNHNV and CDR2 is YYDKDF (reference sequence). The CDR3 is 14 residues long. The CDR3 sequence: CATSRDRGGSGYTF. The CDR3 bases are TGTGCCACCAGCAGAGATCGCGGAGGGAGTGGCTACACCTTC.

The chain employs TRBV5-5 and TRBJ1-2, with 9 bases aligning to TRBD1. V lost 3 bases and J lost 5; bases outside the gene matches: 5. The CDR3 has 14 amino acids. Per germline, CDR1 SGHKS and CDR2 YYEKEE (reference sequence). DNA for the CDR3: TGTGCCAGCAGCTCGGAGGGACAGGGATATGGCTACACCTTC. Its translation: CASSSEGQGYGYTF.

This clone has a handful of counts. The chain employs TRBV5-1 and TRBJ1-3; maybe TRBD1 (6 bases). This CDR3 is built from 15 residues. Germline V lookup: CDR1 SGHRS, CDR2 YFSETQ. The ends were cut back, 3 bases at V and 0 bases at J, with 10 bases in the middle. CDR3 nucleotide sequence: TGCGCCAGCAGCTCCACAGGGAACTCTGGAAACACCATATATTTT. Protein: CASSSTGNSGNTIYF.

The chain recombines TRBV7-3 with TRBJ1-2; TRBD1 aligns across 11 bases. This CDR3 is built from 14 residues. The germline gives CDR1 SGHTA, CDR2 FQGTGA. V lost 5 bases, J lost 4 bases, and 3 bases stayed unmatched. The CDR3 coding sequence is TGTGCCAGCAGCCCCGGGACAGGGGGCTATGGCTACACCTTC. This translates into CASSPGTGGYGYTF.

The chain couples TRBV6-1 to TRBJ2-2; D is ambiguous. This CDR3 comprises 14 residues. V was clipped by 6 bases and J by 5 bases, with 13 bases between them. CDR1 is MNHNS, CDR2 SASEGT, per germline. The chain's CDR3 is CASSSLWPTGELFF. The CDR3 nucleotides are TGTGCCAGCAGCTCCCTCTGGCCGACCGGGGAGCTGTTTTTT.

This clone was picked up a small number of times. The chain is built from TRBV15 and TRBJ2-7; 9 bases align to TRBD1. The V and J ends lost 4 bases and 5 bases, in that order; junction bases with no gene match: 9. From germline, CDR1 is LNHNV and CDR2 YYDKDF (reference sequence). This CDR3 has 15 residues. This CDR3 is CATSKIPGQGNEQYF. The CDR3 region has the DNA TGTGCCACCAGCAAAATCCCGGGACAGGGAAACGAGCAGTACTTC.

The CDR3 nucleotides are TGTGCCAGCAGTTACTTAGACACATCTAACTATGGCTACACCTTC. Its translation: CASSYLDTSNYGYTF. J is TRBJ1-2 and V is TRBV6-6; D is uncertain. V was shortened by 1 base and J by 0 bases, with 9 bases between the two germline ends. There are 15 residues in the CDR3. Germline V gene lookup returns CDR1 MNHNY and CDR2 SVGAGI (reference sequence).